This is a list of T cell receptor beta chains from one sample in a study of control samples from healthy donors and cancer patients. The repertoire was sequenced with immunoSEQ multiplex PCR; TCRdb's copy has only in-frame clones and lacks some. The table lists approximately 120,000 clones, about 89% of them singletons. Material for sequencing was blood. The receptors stem from a woman between 50 and 59 years old in good health. The CDR3 runs from the conserved cysteine through the conserved F or W. The D gene is left open where the match is weak. Expanded clones get a size class; other rows say once, few or many, or leave the size out.

V gene	J gene	D gene	clone size	CDR3 protein	CDR3 DNA
TRBV6-5	TRBJ1-1	-	-	CASSYTVNTEAFF	TGTGCCAGCAGTTACACCGTGAACACTGAAGCTTTCTTT
TRBV7-2	TRBJ2-7	-	-	CASSQRPYEQYF	TGTGCCAGCAGCCAGCGACCCTACGAGCAGTACTTC
TRBV7-2	TRBJ2-1	TRBD2	-	CASTQRGAYNEQFF	TGTGCCAGCACACAGCGGGGGGCGTACAATGAGCAGTTCTTC
TRBV25-1	TRBJ2-2	TRBD2	-	CASSDRGRAIVGELFF	TGTGCCAGCAGTGATCGGGGGAGGGCCATAGTTGGGGAGCTGTTTTTT
TRBV5-4	TRBJ2-3	-	-	CASSLGGSQYF	TGTGCCAGCAGCTTGGGAGGGTCGCAGTATTTT
TRBV7-6	TRBJ1-1	TRBD1	-	CASSLPKQGTHTEAFF	TGTGCCAGCAGCTTACCAAAACAGGGGACCCACACTGAAGCTTTCTTT
TRBV29-1	TRBJ2-1	TRBD2	-	CSVPTGLAYFKAYNEQFF	TGCAGCGTCCCAACGGGACTAGCGTATTTCAAGGCCTACAATGAGCAGTTCTTC
TRBV7-9	TRBJ2-1	TRBD2	few	CASSPTSGRTSSYNEQFF	TGTGCCAGCAGCCCCACTAGCGGGAGGACGAGCTCCTACAATGAGCAGTTCTTC
TRBV20-1	TRBJ2-7	-	-	CSASGRSSYEQYF	TGCAGTGCTAGTGGACGGAGCTCCTACGAGCAGTACTTC
TRBV6-5	TRBJ1-5	-	-	CASTASPNQPQHF	TGTGCCAGCACTGCGAGTCCAAATCAGCCCCAGCATTTT
TRBV16	TRBJ2-3	-	-	CASSQWGPPFTDTQYF	TGTGCCAGCAGCCAATGGGGACCACCATTCACAGATACGCAGTATTTT
TRBV28	TRBJ2-4	TRBD1	-	CASREHRGWAKNIQYF	TGTGCCAGCAGAGAACACAGGGGTTGGGCCAAAAACATTCAGTACTTC
TRBV10-3	TRBJ2-3	-	-	CAIKEPTSTDTQYF	TGTGCCATCAAAGAACCTACTAGCACAGATACGCAGTATTTT
TRBV18	TRBJ1-6	-	-	CASSQRRRLSSYNSPLHF	TGTGCCAGCTCACAAAGACGCAGGCTAAGCTCCTATAATTCACCCCTCCACTTT
TRBV5-1	TRBJ2-5	-	once	CASSFWTRAQETQYF	TGCGCCAGCAGCTTTTGGACCAGAGCGCAAGAGACCCAGTACTTC
TRBV7-9	TRBJ2-3	TRBD2	-	CASSLGIAGAISTDTQYF	TGTGCCAGCAGCTTAGGGATAGCGGGGGCCATTAGCACAGATACGCAGTATTTT
TRBV5-1	TRBJ2-1	TRBD2	many	CASSLPHSLTRAGGINEQFF	TGCGCCAGCAGCTTGCCCCATTCCTTGACTAGGGCGGGAGGAATAAATGAGCAGTTCTTC
TRBV7-2	TRBJ2-1	-	-	CASSLERGRYEQFF	TGTGCCAGCAGCTTAGAGAGGGGCCGGTATGAGCAGTTCTTC
TRBV5-1	TRBJ2-1	-	once	CASSLPYSGVSGNEQFF	TGCGCCAGCAGCCTGCCCTATAGCGGAGTTAGTGGCAATGAGCAGTTCTTC
TRBV4-3	TRBJ2-1	-	-	CASSQGTEQFF	TGCGCCAGCAGCCAGGGGACGGAGCAGTTCTTC
TRBV6-1	TRBJ1-5	-	-	CASSETFSNQPQHF	TGTGCCAGCAGTGAAACATTTAGCAATCAGCCCCAGCATTTT
TRBV18	TRBJ2-3	-	-	CASSPMRNAVTDTQYF	TGTGCCAGCTCCCCGATGAGAAACGCTGTCACAGATACGCAGTATTTT
TRBV6-6	TRBJ1-5	TRBD1	-	CASRRGTGAQPQHF	TGTGCCAGCAGACGAGGGACAGGAGCTCAGCCCCAGCATTTT
TRBV9	TRBJ2-1	TRBD1	-	CASSPEGQGVNEQFF	TGTGCCAGCAGCCCAGAGGGACAGGGGGTCAATGAGCAGTTCTTC
TRBV2	TRBJ1-5	-	few	CASSGITANQPQHF	TGTGCCAGCAGTGGAATAACAGCCAATCAGCCCCAGCATTTT
TRBV19	TRBJ1-3	-	-	CASSMAHRDSGNTIYF	TGTGCCAGTAGTATGGCACACAGGGACTCTGGAAACACCATATATTTT
TRBV3-1/TRBV3-2	TRBJ1-1	TRBD1	-	CASSHRDRAMGTEAFF	TGTGCCAGCAGCCACAGGGACAGGGCCATGGGCACTGAAGCTTTCTTT
TRBV7-3	TRBJ2-2	-	-	CASSAFGGNTGELFF	TGTGCCAGCAGCGCCTTTGGCGGGAACACCGGGGAGCTGTTTTTT
TRBV9	TRBJ2-5	TRBD2	-	CASSVGVLAGGQETQYF	TGTGCCAGCAGCGTAGGTGTCCTAGCGGGGGGCCAAGAGACCCAGTACTTC
TRBV2	TRBJ1-2	TRBD1	-	CAGLQGTGVYGYTF	TGTGCCGGCCTCCAAGGGACAGGGGTCTATGGCTACACCTTC
TRBV27	TRBJ2-7	TRBD2	-	CASSFIAGISYEQYF	TGTGCCAGCAGTTTTATAGCGGGGATCTCCTACGAGCAGTACTTC
TRBV6-4	TRBJ1-2	TRBD1	-	CASSDRGGQGSNYGYTF	TGTGCCAGCAGTGACCGAGGTGGACAGGGATCCAACTATGGCTACACCTTC
TRBV27	TRBJ1-2	-	few	CASSLRPGRDYGYTF	TGTGCCAGCAGTTTACGGCCGGGCAGGGACTATGGCTACACCTTC
TRBV5-1	TRBJ2-7	TRBD2	-	CASSEPGLGLGEQYF	TGCGCCAGCAGCGAGCCGGGACTAGGGTTAGGTGAGCAGTACTTC
TRBV30	TRBJ1-1	TRBD1	-	CAWDEPGTGVPEAFF	TGTGCCTGGGATGAACCCGGGACAGGGGTCCCTGAAGCTTTCTTT
TRBV7-6	TRBJ1-4	TRBD1	-	CASSSLIKGQRLFF	TGTGCCAGCAGCTCGCTAATTAAGGGACAGAGACTGTTTTTT
TRBV11-3	TRBJ1-1	-	-	CASSFRGGNTEAFF	TGTGCCAGCAGCTTCAGGGGTGGGAACACTGAAGCTTTCTTT
TRBV7-2	TRBJ1-2	TRBD1	-	CASSSRQGHYGYTF	TGTGCCAGCAGCTCCCGACAGGGACACTATGGCTACACCTTC
TRBV29-1	TRBJ1-3	-	-	CSARQRDTIYF	TGCAGCGCCCGACAGAGGGACACCATATATTTT
TRBV30	TRBJ2-4	TRBD2	-	CAWRGFGLAVAKNIQYF	TGTGCCTGGAGAGGCTTCGGACTAGCGGTAGCCAAAAACATTCAGTACTTC
TRBV4-3	TRBJ1-1	-	-	CASRQSKITEAFF	TGCGCCAGCAGACAATCCAAAATAACTGAAGCTTTCTTT
TRBV19	TRBJ2-5	TRBD1	-	CASSNDRAETQYF	TGTGCCAGTAGTAATGACAGGGCAGAGACCCAGTACTTC
TRBV12-2	TRBJ1-4	-	-	CASRLGERDGLSSTNEKLFF	TGTGCAAGTCGCTTAGGAGAGAGGGACGGATTATCTTCAACTAATGAAAAACTGTTTTTT
TRBV6-2/TRBV6-3	TRBJ1-5	-	-	CASSYKGPYSNQPQHF	TGTGCCAGCAGTTACAAAGGTCCCTATAGCAATCAGCCCCAGCATTTT
TRBV27	TRBJ2-3	-	-	CASSTLEGDTQYF	TGTGCCAGCAGTACCCTCGAGGGAGATACGCAGTATTTT
TRBV6-4	TRBJ2-2	TRBD1	-	CASSDSTQGAPGELFF	TGTGCCAGCAGTGACTCGACGCAGGGGGCCCCCGGGGAGCTGTTTTTT
TRBV28	TRBJ1-2	-	-	CASSLIEGSNYGYTF	TGTGCCAGCAGCCTCATAGAAGGTTCTAACTATGGCTACACCTTC
TRBV3-1/TRBV3-2	TRBJ2-4	-	-	CASSQAGAKNIQYF	TGTGCCAGCAGCCAAGCGGGGGCCAAAAACATTCAGTACTTC